This T cell receptor (beta chain) was identified during a study of identical twins. Germline CDR1 and CDR2: SGHRS and YFSETQ. CDR3 length: 14 amino acids. Trimming left V 2 bases short and J 0 bases short, with 9 bases between. Broader study findings: Memory repertoires lacked the insertion deficit that abundant cord blood beta clonotypes showed. Models underestimated TCR alpha sharing (out-of-frame) in monozygotic twins. Cross-sectional statistics, not tracking of the same donors, supported the conclusions.

This clonotype showed up just a few times. What it recognizes is unknown. TCRdb recomputed calls from the 5' RACE reads with MiXCR, one row per CDR3 protein. The sample lists hundreds of thousands of distinct CDR3 sequences, roughly 7.5% occurring once. The same data also contributed to another study, on yellow fever vaccine responses in identical twins. That source notes: Among the twins, the vaccine T cell response reportedly seemed partly convergent and partly personalized.

This receptor was taken from a woman aged 18-30 years in good health. The chain is built from TRBV5-1 and TRBJ2-7; D is unresolved. Sequenced material: memory (CD45RO+) T cells sorted from blood. For the CDR3, the DNA is TGCGCCAGCAGCTTCGGCGCCTCCTCCTACGAGCAGTACTTC. Its translation is CASSFGASSYEQYF.